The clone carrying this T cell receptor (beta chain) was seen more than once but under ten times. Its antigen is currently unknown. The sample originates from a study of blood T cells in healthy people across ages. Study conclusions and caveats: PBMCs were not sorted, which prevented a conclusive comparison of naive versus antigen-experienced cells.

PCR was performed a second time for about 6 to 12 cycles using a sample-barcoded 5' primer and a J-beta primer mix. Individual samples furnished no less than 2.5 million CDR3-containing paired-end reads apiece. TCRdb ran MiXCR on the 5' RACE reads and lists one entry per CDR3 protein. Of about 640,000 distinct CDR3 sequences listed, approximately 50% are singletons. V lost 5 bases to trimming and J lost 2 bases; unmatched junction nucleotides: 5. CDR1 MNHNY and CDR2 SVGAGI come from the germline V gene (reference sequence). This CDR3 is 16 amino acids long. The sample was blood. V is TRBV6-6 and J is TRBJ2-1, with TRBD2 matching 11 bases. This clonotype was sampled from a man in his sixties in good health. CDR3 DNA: TGTGCCAGCAGTCGCGTAGCGGGGGGGACCTACAATGAGCAGTTCTTC. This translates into CASSRVAGGTYNEQFF.